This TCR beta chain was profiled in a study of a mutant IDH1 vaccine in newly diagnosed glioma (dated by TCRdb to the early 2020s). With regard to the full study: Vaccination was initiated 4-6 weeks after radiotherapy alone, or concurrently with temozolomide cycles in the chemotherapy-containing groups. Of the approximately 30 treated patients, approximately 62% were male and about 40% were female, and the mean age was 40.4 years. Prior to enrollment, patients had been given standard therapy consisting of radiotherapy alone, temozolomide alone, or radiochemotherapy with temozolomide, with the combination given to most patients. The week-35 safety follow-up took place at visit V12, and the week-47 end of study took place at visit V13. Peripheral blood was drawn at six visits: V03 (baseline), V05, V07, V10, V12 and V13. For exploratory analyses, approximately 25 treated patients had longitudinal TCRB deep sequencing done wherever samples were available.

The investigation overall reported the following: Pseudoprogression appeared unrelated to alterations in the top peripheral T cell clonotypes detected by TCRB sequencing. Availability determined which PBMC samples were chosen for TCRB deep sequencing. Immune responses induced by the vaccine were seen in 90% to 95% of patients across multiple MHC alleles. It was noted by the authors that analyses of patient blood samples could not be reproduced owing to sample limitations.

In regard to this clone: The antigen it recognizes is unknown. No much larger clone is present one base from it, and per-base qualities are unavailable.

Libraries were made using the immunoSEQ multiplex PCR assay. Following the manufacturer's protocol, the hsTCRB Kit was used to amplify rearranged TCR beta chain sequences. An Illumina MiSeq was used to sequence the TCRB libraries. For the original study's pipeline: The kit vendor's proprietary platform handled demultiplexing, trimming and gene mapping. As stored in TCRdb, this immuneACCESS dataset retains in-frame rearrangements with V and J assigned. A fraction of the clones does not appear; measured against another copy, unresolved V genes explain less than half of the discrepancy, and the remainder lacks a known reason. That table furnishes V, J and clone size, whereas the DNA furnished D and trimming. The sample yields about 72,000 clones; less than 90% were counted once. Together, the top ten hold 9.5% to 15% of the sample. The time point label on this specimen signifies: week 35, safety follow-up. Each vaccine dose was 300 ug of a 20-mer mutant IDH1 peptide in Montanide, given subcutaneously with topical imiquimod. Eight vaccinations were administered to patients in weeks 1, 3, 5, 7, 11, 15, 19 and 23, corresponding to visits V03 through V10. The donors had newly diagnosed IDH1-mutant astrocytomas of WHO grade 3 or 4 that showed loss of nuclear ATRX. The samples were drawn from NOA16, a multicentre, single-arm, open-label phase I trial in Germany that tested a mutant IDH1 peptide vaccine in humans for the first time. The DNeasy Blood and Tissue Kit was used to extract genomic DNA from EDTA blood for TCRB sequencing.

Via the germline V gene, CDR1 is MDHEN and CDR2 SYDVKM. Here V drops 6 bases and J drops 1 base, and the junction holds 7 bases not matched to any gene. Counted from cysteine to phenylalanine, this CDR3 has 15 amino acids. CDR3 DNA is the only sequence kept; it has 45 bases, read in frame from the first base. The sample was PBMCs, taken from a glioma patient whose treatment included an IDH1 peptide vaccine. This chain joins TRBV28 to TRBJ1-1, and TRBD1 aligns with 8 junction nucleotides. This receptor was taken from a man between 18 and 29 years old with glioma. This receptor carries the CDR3 CASSSTGQANTEAFF. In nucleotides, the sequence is TGTGCCAGCAGCTCCACGGGACAGGCGAACACTGAAGCTTTCTTT. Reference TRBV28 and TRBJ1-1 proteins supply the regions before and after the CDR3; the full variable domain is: DVKVTQSSRYLVKRTGEKVFLECVQDMDHENMFWYRQDPGLGLRLIYFSYDVKMKEKGDIPEGYSVSREKKERFSLILESASTNQTSMYLCASSSTGQANTEAFFGQGTRLTVV.